This is a list of T cell receptor beta chains from one sample in a study of T cell responses to AZD1222 COVID-19 vaccine. Produced via immunoSEQ multiplex PCR; TCRdb's table is partial and in-frame only. The sample carries some 74,000 clones, approximately 80% recorded once. The sample consisted of peripheral blood, taken on day 0 of AZD1222 vaccination. Receptors originate from an adult in good health. CDR3s include the opening cysteine and the closing phenylalanine or tryptophan. The order of the fields is CDR3 length, D gene, clone size, V gene, J gene, CDR3 protein, CDR3 DNA. D genes are given only for firm matches. Clone sizes are given selectively: once, few, many, or a class where the clone is expanded.

len: 14
d_gene: .
abundance: many
v_gene: TRBV5-1
j_gene: TRBJ1-2
CDR3aa: CASSQTGSYYGYTF
CDR3nt: TGCGCCAGCAGTCAAACCGGGAGTTACTATGGCTACACCTTC

len: 13
d_gene: TRBD2
abundance: .
v_gene: TRBV3-1/TRBV3-2
j_gene: TRBJ2-3
CDR3aa: CAISSGARDTQYF
CDR3nt: TGTGCTATTTCTAGCGGGGCCAGAGATACGCAGTATTTT

len: 17
d_gene: .
abundance: once
v_gene: TRBV9
j_gene: TRBJ2-3
CDR3aa: CASSVAPLEASTDTQYF
CDR3nt: TGTGCCAGCAGCGTAGCCCCCCTCGAGGCTAGCACAGATACGCAGTATTTT

len: 21
d_gene: .
abundance: .
v_gene: TRBV1
j_gene: TRBJ2-7
CDR3aa: CTSNQDVPIFPPQDPRHEQYF
CDR3nt: TGCACCAGCAACCAAGATGTCCCCATCTTTCCCCCGCAGGACCCTCGGCACGAGCAGTACTTC

len: 12
d_gene: .
abundance: .
v_gene: TRBV28
j_gene: TRBJ1-2
CDR3aa: CASSYANYGYTF
CDR3nt: TGTGCCAGCAGCTACGCTAACTATGGCTACACCTTC

len: 14
d_gene: .
abundance: .
v_gene: TRBV18
j_gene: TRBJ1-1
CDR3aa: CASSGGSLNTEAFF
CDR3nt: TGTGCCAGCTCCGGGGGCAGTTTGAACACTGAAGCTTTCTTT

len: 14
d_gene: .
abundance: .
v_gene: TRBV27
j_gene: TRBJ2-5
CDR3aa: CASKGQGRGETQYF
CDR3nt: TGTGCCAGCAAGGGCCAGGGGCGGGGGGAGACCCAGTACTTC

len: 21
d_gene: TRBD1
abundance: medium-sized
v_gene: TRBV14
j_gene: TRBJ1-4
CDR3aa: CASSQVAPNDRVGRKGGKTVF
CDR3nt: TGTGCCAGCAGCCAAGTTGCCCCAAATGACAGGGTCGGCCGTAAGGGGGGAAAAACTGTTTTT

len: 14
d_gene: .
abundance: .
v_gene: TRBV27
j_gene: TRBJ2-1
CDR3aa: CASSLQGTYNEQFF
CDR3nt: TGTGCCAGCAGTTTACAGGGGACCTACAATGAGCAGTTCTTC

len: 14
d_gene: .
abundance: .
v_gene: TRBV4-1
j_gene: TRBJ1-5
CDR3aa: CASSQEGDNQPQHF
CDR3nt: TGCGCCAGCAGCCAAGAAGGGGACAATCAGCCCCAGCATTTT

len: 13
d_gene: .
abundance: few
v_gene: TRBV18
j_gene: TRBJ1-1
CDR3aa: CASSPPINTEAFF
CDR3nt: TGTGCCAGCTCACCTCCGATCAACACTGAAGCTTTCTTT

len: 13
d_gene: .
abundance: .
v_gene: TRBV7-9
j_gene: TRBJ1-2
CDR3aa: CASSFGQSYGYTF
CDR3nt: TGTGCCAGCAGCTTTGGACAGTCCTATGGCTACACCTTC

len: 16
d_gene: .
abundance: .
v_gene: TRBV7-6
j_gene: TRBJ2-2
CDR3aa: CASSYRTTSNTGELFF
CDR3nt: TGTGCCAGCAGCTACCGGACTACTTCGAACACCGGGGAGCTGTTTTTT

len: 14
d_gene: .
abundance: .
v_gene: TRBV2
j_gene: TRBJ2-5
CDR3aa: CASSESRVEETQYF
CDR3nt: TGTGCCAGCAGTGAAAGCAGGGTTGAAGAGACCCAGTACTTC

len: 15
d_gene: TRBD1
abundance: .
v_gene: TRBV7-6
j_gene: TRBJ2-3
CDR3aa: CASSPTGQGTDTQYF
CDR3nt: TGTGCCAGCAGCCCGACAGGGCAAGGCACAGATACGCAGTATTTT

len: 13
d_gene: .
abundance: .
v_gene: TRBV12-3/TRBV12-4
j_gene: TRBJ2-5
CDR3aa: CASGRREVETQYF
CDR3nt: TGTGCCAGCGGCCGCAGGGAGGTTGAGACCCAGTACTTC

len: 12
d_gene: TRBD1
abundance: .
v_gene: TRBV12-3/TRBV12-4
j_gene: TRBJ1-5
CDR3aa: CAIGTDNQPQHF
CDR3nt: TGTGCCATTGGGACAGACAATCAGCCCCAGCATTTT

len: 15
d_gene: .
abundance: .
v_gene: TRBV3-1/TRBV3-2
j_gene: TRBJ2-3
CDR3aa: CASSRKLTSTDTQYF
CDR3nt: TGTGCCAGCAGCCGGAAACTAACTAGCACAGATACGCAGTATTTT

len: 17
d_gene: TRBD2
abundance: .
v_gene: TRBV15
j_gene: TRBJ2-1
CDR3aa: CATSRERAGVRYNEQFF
CDR3nt: TGTGCCACCAGCAGAGAGAGGGCGGGAGTCCGCTACAATGAGCAGTTCTTC

len: 15
d_gene: .
abundance: once
v_gene: TRBV4-1
j_gene: TRBJ2-7
CDR3aa: CASSQLLGSLSEQYF
CDR3nt: TGCGCCAGCAGCCAACTCCTAGGCTCTCTCTCCGAGCAGTACTTC

len: 15
d_gene: .
abundance: .
v_gene: TRBV7-6
j_gene: TRBJ2-5
CDR3aa: CASSLMLNTQETQYF
CDR3nt: TGTGCCAGCAGCTTAATGCTGAATACTCAAGAGACCCAGTACTTC

len: 12
d_gene: .
abundance: .
v_gene: TRBV4-1
j_gene: TRBJ2-3
CDR3aa: CASSHLTDTQYF
CDR3nt: TGCGCCAGCAGCCACCTCACAGATACGCAGTATTTT

len: 14
d_gene: TRBD1
abundance: .
v_gene: TRBV7-8
j_gene: TRBJ1-2
CDR3aa: CASSPDRDNYGYTF
CDR3nt: TGTGCCAGCAGCCCAGACAGGGATAACTATGGCTACACCTTC

len: 14
d_gene: TRBD1
abundance: few
v_gene: TRBV7-9
j_gene: TRBJ2-1
CDR3aa: CASRATGNPNEQFF
CDR3nt: TGTGCCAGCAGGGCGACAGGGAATCCTAATGAGCAGTTCTTC

len: 14
d_gene: .
abundance: .
v_gene: TRBV28
j_gene: TRBJ1-4
CDR3aa: CASSSMATNEKLFF
CDR3nt: TGTGCCAGCAGTTCGATGGCAACTAATGAAAAACTGTTTTTT

len: 14
d_gene: .
abundance: .
v_gene: TRBV5-1
j_gene: TRBJ1-2
CDR3aa: CASSPYSGDYGYTF
CDR3nt: TGCGCCAGCAGCCCTTATTCGGGGGACTATGGCTACACCTTC

len: 16
d_gene: TRBD1
abundance: .
v_gene: TRBV18
j_gene: TRBJ1-3
CDR3aa: CASSTGQGVSGNTIYF
CDR3nt: TGTGCCAGCTCGACGGGACAGGGGGTCTCTGGAAACACCATATATTTT

len: 14
d_gene: TRBD1
abundance: .
v_gene: TRBV7-9
j_gene: TRBJ1-3
CDR3aa: CASTLDRSGNTIYF
CDR3nt: TGTGCCAGCACCCTGGACAGGTCTGGAAACACCATATATTTT

len: 13
d_gene: .
abundance: .
v_gene: TRBV6-6
j_gene: TRBJ1-2
CDR3aa: CASSYGQNYGYTF
CDR3nt: TGTGCCAGCAGTTACGGGCAGAACTATGGCTACACCTTC

len: 13
d_gene: .
abundance: once
v_gene: TRBV27
j_gene: TRBJ1-5
CDR3aa: CASSNRGVEPQHF
CDR3nt: TGTGCCAGCAGTAACCGCGGGGTTGAGCCCCAGCATTTT

len: 14
d_gene: .
abundance: .
v_gene: TRBV19
j_gene: TRBJ1-1
CDR3aa: CASSIGAGVTEAFF
CDR3nt: TGTGCCAGTAGTATAGGGGCAGGGGTCACTGAAGCTTTCTTT

len: 12
d_gene: .
abundance: .
v_gene: TRBV4-2
j_gene: TRBJ2-7
CDR3aa: CASSPSSDEQYF
CDR3nt: TGTGCCAGCAGCCCTTCATCCGACGAGCAGTACTTC

len: 13
d_gene: TRBD1
abundance: .
v_gene: TRBV5-6
j_gene: TRBJ2-4
CDR3aa: CASRRTGKNIQYF
CDR3nt: TGTGCCAGCAGACGGACAGGGAAAAACATTCAGTACTTC

len: 14
d_gene: .
abundance: .
v_gene: TRBV19
j_gene: TRBJ1-3
CDR3aa: CASTLASSGNTIYF
CDR3nt: TGTGCCAGTACCCTTGCGAGCTCTGGAAACACCATATATTTT

len: 15
d_gene: TRBD2
abundance: .
v_gene: TRBV4-1
j_gene: TRBJ2-1
CDR3aa: CASSQDRTRANEQFF
CDR3nt: TGCGCCAGCAGCCAAGATCGGACTAGGGCCAATGAGCAGTTCTTC

len: 12
d_gene: .
abundance: .
v_gene: TRBV18
j_gene: TRBJ2-3
CDR3aa: CAAGQTTDTQYF
CDR3nt: TGTGCCGCGGGACAGACCACAGATACGCAGTATTTT

len: 19
d_gene: TRBD1
abundance: .
v_gene: TRBV28
j_gene: TRBJ2-7
CDR3aa: CASSFPLSRRQGSVYEQYF
CDR3nt: TGTGCCAGCAGTTTTCCGCTAAGTCGTCGACAGGGTTCGGTCTACGAGCAGTACTTC

len: 14
d_gene: TRBD2
abundance: .
v_gene: TRBV5-1
j_gene: TRBJ2-5
CDR3aa: CASSSSGEGETQYF
CDR3nt: TGCGCCAGCAGCTCTAGCGGGGAGGGAGAGACCCAGTACTTC

len: 16
d_gene: .
abundance: .
v_gene: TRBV7-9
j_gene: TRBJ1-4
CDR3aa: CASSRGQAPTNEKLFF
CDR3nt: TGTGCCAGCAGCCGCGGGCAGGCCCCAACTAATGAAAAACTGTTTTTT

len: 13
d_gene: .
abundance: .
v_gene: TRBV5-1
j_gene: TRBJ1-1
CDR3aa: CASSLNTPLEAFF
CDR3nt: TGCGCCAGCAGCTTGAACACCCCGTTGGAAGCTTTCTTT

len: 15
d_gene: TRBD2
abundance: .
v_gene: TRBV2
j_gene: TRBJ2-1
CDR3aa: CASSDSGRAGGEQFF
CDR3nt: TGTGCCAGCAGTGATAGCGGGAGGGCCGGTGGTGAGCAGTTCTTC

len: 15
d_gene: .
abundance: .
v_gene: TRBV5-5
j_gene: TRBJ1-4
CDR3aa: CASSGGVATNEKLFF
CDR3nt: TGTGCCAGCAGCGGCGGTGTAGCAACTAATGAAAAACTGTTTTTT

len: 13
d_gene: .
abundance: .
v_gene: TRBV3-1/TRBV3-2
j_gene: TRBJ1-2
CDR3aa: CASSQVDSGGYTF
CDR3nt: TGTGCCAGCAGCCAAGTAGACAGCGGAGGCTACACCTTC

len: 14
d_gene: TRBD1
abundance: .
v_gene: TRBV3-1/TRBV3-2
j_gene: TRBJ1-2
CDR3aa: CASSQHGQVGGYTF
CDR3nt: TGTGCCAGCAGCCAACACGGACAGGTGGGCGGCTACACCTTC

len: 18
d_gene: TRBD2
abundance: .
v_gene: TRBV7-2
j_gene: TRBJ2-3
CDR3aa: CASSSAPRTSGSTDTQYF
CDR3nt: TGTGCCAGCAGCTCTGCTCCGAGGACTAGCGGGAGCACAGATACGCAGTATTTT